These 30 T cell receptor beta chains were all obtained from the same sample, sequenced in a study of T cell responses to AZD1222 COVID-19 vaccine. Produced via immunoSEQ multiplex PCR; TCRdb's table is partial and in-frame only. In the table there are 130,000 to 150,000 clones, approximately 91% of which are singletons. The material was peripheral blood, obtained 28 days after the second AZD1222 dose. Receptors were obtained from an adult who received the AZD1222 COVID-19 vaccine.

The chain carries TRBV10-3 and TRBJ1-1, with 8 bases identical to TRBD1. The V gene's germline CDR1 is ENHRY and CDR2 SYGVKD. The CDR3 sequence is 14 residues long. V was clipped by 4 bases and J by 5 bases; unmatched bases: 6. In DNA, the CDR3 is TGTGCCATCAGTGGGACAGGGAGGGGGACTGAAGCTTTCTTT. Translating gives CAISGTGRGTEAFF.

The rearrangement joins TRBV5-6 to TRBJ2-1; 7 nucleotides align to TRBD1. V shed 1 base, J shed 8 bases, and the junction held 9 bases outside the gene matches. The CDR3 is made up of 15 amino acids. CDR1 and CDR2 (germline): SGHDT, YYEEEE. CDR3 DNA: TGTGCCAGCAGCTTGATATCCTCAGGGGGAGATGAGCAGTTCTTC. Protein: CASSLISSGGDEQFF.

The rearrangement links TRBV6-4 to TRBJ1-2, with D tentatively TRBD1 (5 bases). Germline CDR1 and CDR2: MRHNA and SNTAGT. The CDR3 is 15 amino acids. The germline V and J ends were trimmed by 5 bases and 4 bases, with 17 bases remaining between them. CDR3 sequence: CASSSGWGSGYGYTF. The CDR3 DNA reads as TGTGCCAGCAGTAGCGGTTGGGGGTCGGGCTATGGCTACACCTTC.

The chain recombines TRBV18 with TRBJ1-2; D is ambiguous. The CDR3 is made up of 15 amino acids. Germline assignment: CDR1 KGHSH and CDR2 LQKENI. Trimming left V 3 bases short and J 3 bases short, with 14 bases between. Here the CDR3 reads CASSPNRYPHYGYTF. The DNA of the CDR3 is TGTGCCAGCTCACCCAACAGATATCCCCACTATGGCTACACCTTC.

The rearrangement uses TRBV19 and TRBJ2-1; no firm D call. The V end was cut by 5 bases, the J end by 4 bases, with 15 bases between. The germline V gene has CDR1 LNHDA and CDR2 SQIVND (reference sequence). The CDR3 loop spans 15 amino acids. The CDR3 region has the DNA TGTGCCAGTAGTCGTTTCCAAAAGCTATACAATGAGCAGTTCTTC. This encodes CASSRFQKLYNEQFF.

The rearrangement links TRBV12-3 or TRBV12-4 to TRBJ1-2, with 7 bases matching TRBD1. With V trimmed by 7 bases and J by 8 bases, 4 bases remained unmatched. The CDR3 runs to 11 residues. DNA for the CDR3: TGTGCCAGCACAGGGGGAGGGGGCTACACCTTC. Translated, it gives CASTGGGGYTF.

This clone was picked up a small number of times. This chain uses TRBV6-5 with TRBJ1-1; perhaps TRBD1 as D (6 bases). CDR1 and CDR2 (germline): MNHEY, SVGAGI. The CDR3 is 13 residues long. The V end was cut by 4 bases, the J end by 3 bases, with 9 bases between. CDR3 loop: CASSSYRDTEAFF. In nucleotides, the CDR3 is TGTGCCAGCAGTTCCTACAGGGACACTGAAGCTTTCTTT.

This chain joins TRBV29-1 and TRBJ1-1; D not resolved. The CDR3 is 12 residues long. V lost 3 bases and J lost 1, with 6 bases in between. Germline CDR1 is SQVTM and CDR2 is ANQGSEA. Here the CDR3 DNA reads TGCAGCGTTGATTCAGGGAACACTGAAGCTTTCTTT. It is translated as CSVDSGNTEAFF.

V and J are TRBV7-9 and TRBJ1-1; 7 nucleotides align to TRBD1. The junction had 9 bases not matched to a gene; V was cut back by 5 bases and J by 12 bases. CDR1 and CDR2 (germline): SEHNR, FQNEAQ (reference sequence). CDR3 size: 12 residues. The CDR3 nucleotides read TGTGCCAGCAGCCTGGAGGGGGCACGGACTTTCTTT. Its translation: CASSLEGARTFF. Full variable domain (outside the CDR3, taken from reference TRBV7-9 and TRBJ1-1): DTGVSQNPRHKITKRGQNVTFRCDPISEHNRLYWYRQTLGQGPEFLTYFQNEAQLEKSRLLSDRFSAERPKGSFSTLEIQRTEQGDSAMYLCASSLEGARTFFGQGTRLTVV.

This sequence joins TRBV7-9 and TRBJ2-7, with a weak D call TRBD2 (5 bases). The germline V and J ends were trimmed by 5 bases and 2 bases, with 13 bases remaining between them. The V gene's germline CDR1 is SEHNR and CDR2 FQNEAQ (reference sequence). The CDR3 totals 14 residues. In nucleotides, the CDR3 is TGTGCCAGCAGCCGGCTTAGCGCCGCCTACGAGCAGTACTTC. It yields the protein CASSRLSAAYEQYF.

This chain uses TRBV27 with TRBJ1-2; 12 positions match TRBD1. With 5 bases clipped from V and 7 bases from J, the junction kept 11 bases outside the gene matches. The CDR3 contains 16 residues. CDR1 and CDR2 from the germline V gene are MNHEY and SMNVEV (reference sequence). In nucleotides, the CDR3 is TGTGCCAGCAGTCCCGGGGGGGGACAGGGGGCGGTTGGCTACACCTTC. Translating it yields CASSPGGGQGAVGYTF.

J is TRBJ1-1 and V is TRBV19; D gene unclear. Trimming removed 5 bases at V and 6 bases at J, with 7 bases between. Germline V gene data show CDR1 as LNHDA and CDR2 as SQIVND (reference sequence). This CDR3 comprises 11 residues. CDR3 DNA: TGTGCCAGTAGTCAGGACTCTGAAGCTTTCTTT. It specifies CASSQDSEAFF. The full variable domain, in which reference TRBV19 and TRBJ1-1 provide the parts outside the CDR3, is DGGITQSPKYLFRKEGQNVTLSCEQNLNHDAMYWYRQDPGQGLRLIYYSQIVNDFQKGDIAEGYSVSREKKESFPLTVTSAQKNPTAFYLCASSQDSEAFFGQGTRLTVV.

J is TRBJ2-7 and V is TRBV27; D might be TRBD1 (6 bases). CDR3 length: 14 residues. V was trimmed by 2 bases and J by 1 base, leaving 9 bases between them. Germline V CDR1 and CDR2: MNHEY, SMNVEV (reference sequence). CDR3 sequence: CASSLGTPSYEQYF. As DNA, the CDR3 is TGTGCCAGCAGTTTAGGGACACCTTCCTACGAGCAGTACTTC.

The chain employs TRBV5-1 and TRBJ1-1; no definite D call. CDR1 is SGHRS, CDR2 YFSETQ, per germline. V was shortened by 6 bases and J by 1 base, with 10 bases between the two germline ends. The CDR3 contains 13 residues. Written as DNA, the CDR3 is TGCGCCAGCACCGACGCCAGGAACACTGAAGCTTTCTTT. It specifies CASTDARNTEAFF.

V gene TRBV11-2 combines with J gene TRBJ2-7; the D is unclear. CDR3 length: 12 amino acids. CDR1 and CDR2 (germline): SGHAT, FQNNGV. Trimming pared 5 bases from V and 0 bases from J, leaving 5 bases between. CDR3 amino acids: CASSQSSYEQYF. As DNA, the CDR3 is TGTGCCAGCAGCCAGAGCTCCTACGAGCAGTACTTC.

V and J are TRBV7-8 and TRBJ1-2; TRBD1 agrees at 8 bases. The CDR3 contains 17 residues. The J segment lost 2 bases and the V segment lost 5 bases, leaving 13 bases of the junction unmatched. Germline CDR1 is SGHVS and CDR2 is FQNEAQ. The CDR3 DNA reads TGTGCCAGCAGCCCAGTAGGGGGGACAGGAGAAAACTATGGCTACACCTTC. Translated, it gives CASSPVGGTGENYGYTF.

V is TRBV6-5 and J is TRBJ2-7, with TRBD2 as a possible D gene (6 bases). V was shortened by 11 bases and J by 1 base, with 12 bases between the two germline ends. The CDR3 consists of 12 residues. Germline CDR1 and CDR2: MNHEY and SVGAGI. CDR3 loop: CAAGGQSYEQYF. The CDR3 DNA reads TGTGCCGCCGGAGGGCAGTCCTACGAGCAGTACTTC.

The CDR3 region has the DNA TGCGCCAGCAGCTTGCAGGGGAGTTCGGACGAGCAGTACTTC. Translation: CASSLQGSSDEQYF. The chain recombines TRBV5-1 with TRBJ2-7, with D perhaps TRBD1 (6 bases). V lost 1 base and J 5 bases, leaving 13 bases between the germline ends. Germline V gene lookup returns CDR1 SGHRS and CDR2 YFSETQ. The CDR3 sequence is 14 residues long.

The V and J genes are TRBV15 and TRBJ2-3; TRBD1 matches at 8 bases. The CDR3 length is 17 residues. Trimming cost V 0 bases and J 6 bases; bases outside gene matches: 11. CDR1 is LNHNV, CDR2 YYDKDF, per germline (reference sequence). CDR3 loop: CATSRDWTGTRPDTQYF. As DNA, the CDR3 is TGTGCCACCAGCAGAGACTGGACAGGGACACGCCCGGATACGCAGTATTTT.

The V call is TRBV11-2, the J call TRBJ1-3, with D possibly TRBD1 on 5 matching bases. The CDR3 runs 16 residues. In germline, CDR1 is SGHAT, CDR2 FQNNGV. The V and J ends lost 6 bases and 0 bases respectively, with 15 bases between them. CDR3 in amino acids: CASSPRTGVSGNTIYF. The CDR3, as DNA: TGTGCCAGCAGTCCGAGAACAGGAGTCTCTGGAAACACCATATATTTT.

This clone has more than one count but fewer than ten. The chain carries TRBV7-3 and TRBJ2-3; 16 bases fit TRBD2. CDR3 length: 16 residues. Germline lookup yields CDR1 SGHTA and CDR2 FQGTGA. Trimming at V came to 2 bases and at J to 7 bases, leaving 3 bases not matched to a gene. The DNA for the CDR3 is TGTGCCAGCAGCTTAGGGACTAGCGGGGGGGCGAATACGCAGTATTTT. This translates into CASSLGTSGGANTQYF.

This rearrangement joins TRBV24-1 to TRBJ2-3; D might be TRBD1 (5 bases). CDR1 is KGHDR, CDR2 SFDVKD, per germline. The CDR3 totals 14 residues. Between the trimmed V and J ends, which lost 6 bases and 2 bases, there was a span of 11 bases. The CDR3 protein is CATSSDKNTDTQYF. The CDR3 coding sequence is TGTGCCACCAGTTCGGACAAAAACACAGATACGCAGTATTTT.

The chain couples TRBV12-3 or TRBV12-4 to TRBJ2-4; 14 bases are shared with TRBD2. The V and J ends lost 5 bases and 16 bases, in that order; junction bases with no gene match: 7. This CDR3 comprises 13 residues. CDR3 sequence (DNA): TGTGCCAGCAGTGGACCCGGGACTAGCGGGGGTTACTTC. It encodes CASSGPGTSGGYF.

This chain uses TRBV4-1 with TRBJ1-5; 8 bases line up with TRBD1. The J segment lost 2 bases and the V segment lost 3 bases, leaving 6 bases of the junction unmatched. This CDR3 is built from 16 residues. Germline V gene lookup returns CDR1 MGHRA and CDR2 YSYEKL. In DNA, the CDR3 is TGCGCCAGCAGCCACCTAACAGGGGGAGGCAATCAGCCCCAGCATTTT. Its translation is CASSHLTGGGNQPQHF.

This CDR3 is CASSQSLGDTEAFF. Here the CDR3 DNA reads TGTGCCAGCAGCCAATCGCTGGGCGACACTGAAGCTTTCTTT. The rearrangement links TRBV14 to TRBJ1-1; D is ambiguous. Trimming left V 2 bases short and J 3 bases short, with 10 bases between. The germline gives CDR1 SGHDN, CDR2 FVKESK. The CDR3 is made up of 14 amino acids.

V gene TRBV18 combines with J gene TRBJ1-6; D might be TRBD1 (6 bases). Germline-derived CDR1 and CDR2 are KGHSH and LQKENI. The CDR3 is 17 residues long. V shed 4 bases and J shed 7 bases, with 20 bases lying between them. The CDR3 here is CASSQARGGGGNSPLHF. DNA of the CDR3: TGTGCCAGCTCACAAGCCAGGGGTGGAGGCGGGAATTCACCCCTCCACTTT.

This clone was seen just once. J is TRBJ1-1 and V is TRBV11-2; D gene uncertain. V lost 6 bases and J lost 6, with 14 bases in between. Germline V gene lookup returns CDR1 SGHAT and CDR2 FQNNGV. The CDR3 sequence is 13 residues long. The CDR3 protein is CASRDGPGAEAFF. The CDR3 DNA sequence: TGTGCCAGCAGGGATGGCCCTGGAGCTGAAGCTTTCTTT.

The rearrangement uses TRBV2 and TRBJ1-1; D unresolved. CDR1 SNHLY and CDR2 FYNNEI come from the germline V gene. The CDR3 has 12 amino acids. Trimming pared 4 bases from V and 3 bases from J, leaving 6 bases between. The CDR3 region has the DNA TGTGCCAGCAGTGTGGGCTACACTGAAGCTTTCTTT. Encoded protein: CASSVGYTEAFF. The entire variable domain, with the rest obtained from reference TRBV2 and TRBJ1-1, is as follows: EPEVTQTPSHQVTQMGQEVILRCVPISNHLYFYWYRQILGQKVEFLVSFYNNEISEKSEIFDDQFSVERPDGSNFTLKIRSTKLEDSAMYFCASSVGYTEAFFGQGTRLTVV.

V gene TRBV11-3 combines with J gene TRBJ2-7, with 12 nucleotides matching TRBD2. This CDR3 has 15 residues. V lost 6 bases, J lost 7 bases, and 10 bases stayed unmatched. Germline V CDR1 and CDR2: SGHNT, YENEEA. DNA for the CDR3: TGTGCCAGCAGGTTGAGACTAGCGGGAGATCGTGAGCAGTACTTC. The encoded protein is CASRLRLAGDREQYF.

This chain joins TRBV3-1 (or the pseudogene TRBV3-2) and TRBJ1-2; maybe TRBD1 (5 bases). Trimming cost V 3 bases and J 12 bases, with 20 bases left between them. The V gene's germline CDR1 is LGHDT and CDR2 YNNKEL (reference sequence). The CDR3 consists of 14 residues. The chain's CDR3 is CASSHLSNGQGHTF. CDR3 bases: TGTGCCAGCAGCCATCTAAGTAACGGGCAGGGCCACACCTTC.